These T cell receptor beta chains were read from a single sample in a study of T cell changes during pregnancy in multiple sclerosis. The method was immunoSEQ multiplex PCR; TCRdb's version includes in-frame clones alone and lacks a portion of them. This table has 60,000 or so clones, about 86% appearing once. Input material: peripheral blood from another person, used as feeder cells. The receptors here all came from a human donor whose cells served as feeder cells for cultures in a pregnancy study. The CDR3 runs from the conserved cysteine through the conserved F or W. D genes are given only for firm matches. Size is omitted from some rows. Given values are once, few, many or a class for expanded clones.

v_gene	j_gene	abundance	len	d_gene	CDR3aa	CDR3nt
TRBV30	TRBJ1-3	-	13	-	CAWSSFSGNTIYF	TGTGCCTGGAGTTCCTTTTCTGGAAACACCATATATTTT
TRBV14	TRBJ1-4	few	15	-	CASSQTQGTNEKLFF	TGTGCCAGCAGCCAAACACAGGGAACTAATGAAAAACTGTTTTTT
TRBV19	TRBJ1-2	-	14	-	CASKRDLTGYGYTF	TGTGCCAGTAAACGGGACCTCACGGGCTATGGCTACACCTTC
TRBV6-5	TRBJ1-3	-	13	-	CASRHPSGNTIYF	TGTGCCAGCCGACACCCCTCTGGAAACACCATATATTTT
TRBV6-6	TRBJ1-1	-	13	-	CASNRDMGSEAFF	TGTGCCAGCAACCGGGACATGGGGTCTGAAGCTTTCTTT
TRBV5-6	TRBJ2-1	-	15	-	CASSLGTSSYNEQFF	TGTGCCAGCAGCCTGGGGACCAGCTCCTACAATGAGCAGTTCTTC
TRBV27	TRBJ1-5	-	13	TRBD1	CASSPTGYQPQHF	TGTGCCAGCAGTCCGACAGGGTATCAGCCCCAGCATTTT
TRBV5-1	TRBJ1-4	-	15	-	CASSLQGVGNEKLFF	TGCGCCAGCAGCTTACAGGGTGTCGGGAATGAAAAACTGTTTTTT
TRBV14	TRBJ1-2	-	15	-	CASSHRTESYYGYTF	TGTGCCAGCAGCCACAGGACAGAATCCTACTATGGCTACACCTTC
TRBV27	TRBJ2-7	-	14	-	CASRSQASHYEQYF	TGTGCCAGCAGATCCCAGGCGTCCCACTACGAGCAGTACTTC
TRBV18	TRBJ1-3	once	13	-	CASSPRNNIAIYF	TGTGCCAGCTCACCAAGGAATAACATTGCCATATATTTT
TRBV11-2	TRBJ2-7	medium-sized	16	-	CASSLFGPGSGIEQYF	TGTGCCAGCAGCCTTTTTGGGCCGGGATCTGGGATCGAGCAGTACTTC
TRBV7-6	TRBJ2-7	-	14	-	CASSLDLVTYEQYF	TGTGCCAGCAGCTTAGACCTAGTCACCTACGAGCAGTACTTC
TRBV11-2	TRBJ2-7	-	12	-	CASSSRSYEQYF	TGTGCCAGCAGCTCCCGATCCTACGAGCAGTACTTC
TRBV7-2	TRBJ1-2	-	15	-	CASSLEGGGNYGYTF	TGTGCCAGCAGCTTAGAGGGGGGAGGAAACTATGGCTACACCTTC
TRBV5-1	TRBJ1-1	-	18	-	CASSEPRGSDSFDTEAFF	TGCGCCAGCAGCGAACCTCGGGGGTCCGACTCGTTCGACACTGAAGCTTTCTTT
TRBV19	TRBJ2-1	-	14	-	CASTQRSSYNEQFF	TGTGCCAGTACCCAAAGGTCTTCCTACAATGAGCAGTTCTTC
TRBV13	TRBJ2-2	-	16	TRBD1	CASSLAGTANTGELFF	TGTGCCAGCAGCTTGGCCGGGACAGCTAACACCGGGGAGCTGTTTTTT
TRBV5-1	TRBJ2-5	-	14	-	CASNQDSHQETQYF	TGCGCCAGCAATCAGGACAGCCACCAAGAGACCCAGTACTTC
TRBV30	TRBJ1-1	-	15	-	CAWNTGAYMNTEAFF	TGTGCCTGGAATACAGGAGCATACATGAACACTGAAGCTTTCTTT
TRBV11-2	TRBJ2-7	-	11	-	CASSASYEQYF	TGTGCCAGCAGCGCATCCTACGAGCAGTACTTC
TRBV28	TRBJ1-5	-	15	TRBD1	CASSSDRGHNQPQHF	TGTGCCAGCAGTTCGGACAGGGGGCACAATCAGCCCCAGCATTTT
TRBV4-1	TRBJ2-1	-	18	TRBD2	CASSQGGLAGFSYNEQFF	TGCGCCAGCAGCCAGGGGGGGCTAGCGGGTTTCTCCTACAATGAGCAGTTCTTC
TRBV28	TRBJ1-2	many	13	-	CASSFAQNYGYTF	TGTGCCAGCAGTTTCGCACAGAACTATGGCTACACCTTC
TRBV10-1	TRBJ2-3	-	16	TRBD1	CASSYNLRGRPDTQYF	TGCGCCAGCAGTTACAACCTCAGGGGGCGCCCAGATACGCAGTATTTT
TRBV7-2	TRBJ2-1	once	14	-	CASSIGLWATEQFF	TGTGCCAGCAGCATCGGACTATGGGCGACCGAGCAGTTCTTC
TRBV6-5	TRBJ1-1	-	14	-	CASSFFNGGTEAFF	TGTGCCAGCAGTTTCTTCAACGGGGGCACTGAAGCTTTCTTT
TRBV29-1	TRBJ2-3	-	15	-	CSVEDGQGGTDTQYF	TGCAGCGTTGAAGATGGGCAGGGGGGAACAGATACGCAGTATTTT
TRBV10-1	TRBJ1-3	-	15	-	CASSPNRADGNTIYF	TGCGCCAGCAGCCCGAACAGGGCAGATGGAAACACCATATATTTT
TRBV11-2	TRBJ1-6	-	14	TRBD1	CASAQGGADSPLHF	TGTGCCAGCGCTCAAGGGGGCGCGGATTCACCCCTCCACTTT
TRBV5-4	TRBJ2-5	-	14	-	CASSLVGEQETQYF	TGTGCCAGCAGCTTGGTGGGGGAGCAAGAGACCCAGTACTTC
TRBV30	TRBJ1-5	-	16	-	CAWGEVAGYSNQPQHF	TGTGCCTGGGGGGAGGTTGCTGGTTATAGCAATCAGCCCCAGCATTTT
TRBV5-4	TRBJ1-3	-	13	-	CASSLTAGNTIYF	TGTGCCAGCAGCTTGACGGCCGGAAACACCATATATTTT
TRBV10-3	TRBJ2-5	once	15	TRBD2	CAISEPQAGEETQYF	TGTGCCATCAGTGAGCCCCAAGCGGGAGAAGAGACCCAGTACTTC
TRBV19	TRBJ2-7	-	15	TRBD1	CASSRGGTGGYEQYF	TGTGCCAGTAGTCGGGGCGGGACAGGGGGCTACGAGCAGTACTTC
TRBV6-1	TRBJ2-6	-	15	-	CASSEQDSGANVLTF	TGTGCCAGCAGTGAGCAGGATTCTGGGGCCAACGTCCTGACTTTC
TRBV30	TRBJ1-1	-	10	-	CAWSATRAFF	TGTGCCTGGAGTGCAACCAGGGCTTTCTTT
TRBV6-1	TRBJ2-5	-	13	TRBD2	CASSPLAGETQYF	TGTGCCAGCAGTCCCCTAGCGGGAGAGACCCAGTACTTC
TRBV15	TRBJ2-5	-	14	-	CATSREGAKETQYF	TGTGCCACCAGCAGAGAGGGGGCGAAAGAGACCCAGTACTTC
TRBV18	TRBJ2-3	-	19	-	CASSPLRSVAGFSTDTQYF	TGTGCCAGCTCACCACTTCGGTCAGTGGCTGGATTTAGCACAGATACGCAGTATTTT
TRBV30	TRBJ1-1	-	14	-	CAWSRDLGWTEAFF	TGTGCCTGGAGTCGGGATTTGGGATGGACTGAAGCTTTCTTT
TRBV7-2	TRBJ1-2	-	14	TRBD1	CASSPTGGGNGYTF	TGTGCCAGCAGCCCCACGGGAGGGGGCAACGGCTACACCTTC